These T cell receptor beta chains were read from a single sample in a study of blood T cell repertoires in COVID-19. Using immunoSEQ multiplex PCR, the repertoire was profiled, and TCRdb retains in-frame clones only, with some absent. The sample lists hundreds of thousands of clones, more than 65% occurring once. The sample comprised peripheral blood. All receptors come from a woman older than 75 with acute or convalescent COVID-19. The CDR3 runs from the conserved cysteine through the conserved F or W. The order of the fields is V gene, J gene, D gene, clone size, CDR3 DNA, CDR3 protein. A D gene is named only where the DNA matches it firmly. Size is stated for part of the rows, as once, few or many counts, or as a class when the clone is expanded.

TRBV2	TRBJ1-5	.	once	TGTGCCAGCAGTGAAAACAGGGTTAGCAATCAGCCCCAGCATTTT	CASSENRVSNQPQHF
TRBV7-8	TRBJ1-2	TRBD1	.	TGTGCCAGCAGCTTTACCGGGACAGGGGGCGCAAGTTATGGCTACACCTTC	CASSFTGTGGASYGYTF
TRBV19	TRBJ2-7	TRBD1	.	TGTGCCAGTAGGGACTTGACAGGGTTGGGCGAGCAGTACTTC	CASRDLTGLGEQYF
TRBV27	TRBJ1-2	TRBD1	.	TGTGCCAGCAGCTTTAATACAGGGGGGAAAACAAACTATGGCTACACCTTC	CASSFNTGGKTNYGYTF
TRBV6-5	TRBJ1-2	.	.	TGTGCCAGCAGGCAAGACAGCAACTCTAACTATGGCTACACCTTC	CASRQDSNSNYGYTF
TRBV11-2	TRBJ2-7	.	.	TGTGCCAGCAGCTTAGATAGTCTGGCGGCGCAGTACTTC	CASSLDSLAAQYF
TRBV29-1	TRBJ2-6	.	.	TGCAGCGTTGAGAACCGGGGGGCCGTCCTGACTTTC	CSVENRGAVLTF
TRBV6-5	TRBJ1-2	.	.	TGTGCCAGCAGAAGGACGGGGTATGGCTACACCTTC	CASRRTGYGYTF
TRBV20-1	TRBJ1-2	.	.	TGCAGTGCGAAACAGGGAGATGGCTACACCTTC	CSAKQGDGYTF
TRBV9	TRBJ2-3	.	.	TGTGCCAGCAGCTTTCTAACGGGGTCAGATACGCAGTATTTT	CASSFLTGSDTQYF
TRBV28	TRBJ1-2	.	.	TGTGCCAGCAGTTTAACAGTCTATGGCTACACCTTC	CASSLTVYGYTF
TRBV28	TRBJ2-2	TRBD2	.	TGTGCCAGCAGGACCGGGGGGATCGGGGAGCTGTTTTTT	CASRTGGIGELFF
TRBV5-1	TRBJ1-1	.	.	TGCGCCAGCAGCTTTCGGGGGATTAACACTGAAGCTTTCTTT	CASSFRGINTEAFF
TRBV6-2/TRBV6-3	TRBJ2-1	.	.	TGTGCCAGCAGTAGCCGAACAGGGTTGGATGAGCAGTTCTTC	CASSSRTGLDEQFF
TRBV9	TRBJ2-5	TRBD2	.	TGTGCCAGCAGCCTCAGCGGGGGGGACCAAGAGACCCAGTACTTC	CASSLSGGDQETQYF
TRBV28	TRBJ2-2	.	.	TGTGCCAGCAGGCCAGGACAGCACGGGGAGCTGTTTTTT	CASRPGQHGELFF
TRBV2	TRBJ2-5	.	.	TGTGCCAGCAGTGTCGGGGAAGAGACCCAGTACTTC	CASSVGEETQYF
TRBV3-1/TRBV3-2	TRBJ2-1	TRBD2	.	TGTGCCAGCAGGGGACTAGCGGGGGGGAAATACAATGAGCAGTTCTTC	CASRGLAGGKYNEQFF
TRBV19	TRBJ1-2	.	.	TGTGCCAGTAGTATAGGAGGTCCGGGCTACACCTTC	CASSIGGPGYTF
TRBV15	TRBJ2-3	TRBD2	.	TGTGCCACCAGGATGCGGGGGGGCACAGATACGCAGTATTTT	CATRMRGGTDTQYF
TRBV3-1/TRBV3-2	TRBJ2-1	.	.	TGTGCCAGCGGCCAGGGAAACGGGATGAACCAGTTCTTC	CASGQGNGMNQFF
TRBV7-2	TRBJ1-5	.	.	TGTGCCAGCAGCTCTTGGGAGAATCAGCCCCAGCATTTT	CASSSWENQPQHF
TRBV6-5	TRBJ1-5	.	few	TGTGCCAGCAGCGAGAATCAGCCCCAGCATTTT	CASSENQPQHF
TRBV19	TRBJ2-2	.	once	TGTGCCAGTATTGGGGCTGTCGCCGGGGAGCTGTTTTTT	CASIGAVAGELFF
TRBV2	TRBJ2-5	TRBD2	once	TGTGCCAGCAGTGAAGGACTAGCGGTCGAGACCCAGTACTTC	CASSEGLAVETQYF